Listed here is a single T cell receptor (beta chain). The authors' processing: Estimation of nucleated cell counts was performed using reference gene primer amplification. Sequencing was performed with immunoSEQ multiplex PCR; in TCRdb, only in-frame clones are kept and a portion is missing. V, J and clone size derive from that table, while D and trimming were established from the DNA sequence. The sample records about 250,000 clones, approximately 89% being singletons. This entry comes from a study of blood T cell repertoires in COVID-19. Study in general: Sites in the United States, Italy and Spain provided acute and convalescent COVID-19 samples.

The CDR3 has 13 residues. Trimming took off 7 bases at V and 2 bases at J, with 11 bases between the two ends. Germline CDR1 reads LNHDA; CDR2 reads SQIVND (reference sequence). The gene calls are TRBV19 and TRBJ1-1; possibly TRBD1 for D (5 bases). The sequenced sample consisted of peripheral blood. This TCR derives from a woman aged 40 to 50 who had recovered from COVID-19. The chain's CDR3 is CASNKGPNTEAFF. The CDR3 DNA reads as TGTGCCAGTAACAAGGGGCCCAACACTGAAGCTTTCTTT.